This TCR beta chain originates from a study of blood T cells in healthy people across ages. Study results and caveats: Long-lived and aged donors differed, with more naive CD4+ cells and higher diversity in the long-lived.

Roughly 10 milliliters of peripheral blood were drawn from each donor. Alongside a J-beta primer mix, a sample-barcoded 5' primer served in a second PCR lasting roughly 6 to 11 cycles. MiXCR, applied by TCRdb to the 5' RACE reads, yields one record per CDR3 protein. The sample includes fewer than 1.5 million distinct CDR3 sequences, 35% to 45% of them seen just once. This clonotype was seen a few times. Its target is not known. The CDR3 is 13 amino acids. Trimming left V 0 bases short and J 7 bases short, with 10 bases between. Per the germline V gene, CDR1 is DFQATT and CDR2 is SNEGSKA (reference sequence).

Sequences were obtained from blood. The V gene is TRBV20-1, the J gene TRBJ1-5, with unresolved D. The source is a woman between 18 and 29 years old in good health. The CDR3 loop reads CSAREGQGQPQHF. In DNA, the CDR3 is TGCAGTGCTAGAGAGGGCCAAGGACAGCCCCAGCATTTT.